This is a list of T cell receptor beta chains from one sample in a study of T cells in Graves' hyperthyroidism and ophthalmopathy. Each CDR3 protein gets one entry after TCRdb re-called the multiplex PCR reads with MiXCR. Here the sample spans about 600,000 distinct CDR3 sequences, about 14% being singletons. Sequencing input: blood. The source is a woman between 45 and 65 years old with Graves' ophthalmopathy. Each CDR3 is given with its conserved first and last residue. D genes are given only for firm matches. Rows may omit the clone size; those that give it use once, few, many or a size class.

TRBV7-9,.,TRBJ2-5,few,CASSKTGVQETQYF,TGTGCCAGCAGCAAGACGGGGGTCCAAGAGACCCAGTACTTC
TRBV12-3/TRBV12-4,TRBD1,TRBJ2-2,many,CASSLRTGGYNTGELFF,TGTGCCAGCAGTCTTAGGACAGGGGGTTATAACACCGGGGAGCTGTTTTTT
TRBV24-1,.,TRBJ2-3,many,CATGHTSTDTQYF,TGTGCCACCGGGCATACTAGCACAGATACGCAGTATTTT
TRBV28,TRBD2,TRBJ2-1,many,CASSLGVLAGVYNEQFF,TGTGCCAGCAGTTTGGGAGTGCTAGCGGGAGTGTACAATGAGCAGTTCTTC
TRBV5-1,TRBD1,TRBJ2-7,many,CASSLPGQGAYIDEQYF,TGCGCCAGCAGCTTACCGGGACAGGGGGCTTATATCGACGAGCAGTACTTC
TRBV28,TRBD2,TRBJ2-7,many,CASSLEYYSGRNGNEQYF,TGTGCCAGCAGTTTAGAATATTACAGCGGGAGAAACGGGAACGAGCAGTACTTC
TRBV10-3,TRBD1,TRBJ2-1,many,CAIGTAPYNEQFF,TGTGCCATCGGGACAGCGCCCTACAATGAGCAGTTCTTC
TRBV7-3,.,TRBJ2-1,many,CASRMEPRDEQFF,TGTGCCAGCAGGATGGAGCCGAGGGATGAGCAGTTCTTC
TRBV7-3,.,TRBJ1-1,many,CASSLKSNTEAFF,TGTGCCAGCAGCTTAAAATCGAACACTGAAGCTTTCTTT
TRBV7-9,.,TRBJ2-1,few,CASSLAGDRHHEQFF,TGTGCCAGCAGCTTAGCAGGGGACCGGCATCATGAGCAGTTCTTC
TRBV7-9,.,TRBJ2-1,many,CASRAGTQSVEQFF,TGTGCCAGCAGGGCCGGGACCCAGTCGGTGGAGCAGTTCTTC
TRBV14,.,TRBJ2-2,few,CASSQNTPNTGELFF,TGTGCCAGCAGCCAGAACACCCCGAACACCGGGGAGCTGTTTTTT
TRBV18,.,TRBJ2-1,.,CASSPPLQGLGYNEQFF,TGTGCCAGCTCACCACCGTTACAGGGATTGGGGTACAATGAGCAGTTCTTC
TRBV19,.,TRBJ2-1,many,CASSAWKGDNEQFF,TGTGCCAGTAGTGCGTGGAAGGGAGACAATGAGCAGTTCTTC
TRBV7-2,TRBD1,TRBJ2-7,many,CASSRRRGQGAYEQYF,TGTGCCAGCAGCCGGAGGAGGGGACAGGGGGCTTACGAGCAGTACTTC
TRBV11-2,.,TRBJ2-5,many,CASRLEWGSETQYF,TGTGCCAGCAGGCTGGAGTGGGGGTCTGAGACCCAGTACTTC
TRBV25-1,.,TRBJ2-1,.,CASSAGRYNEQFF,TGTGCCAGCAGTGCGGGCCGCTACAATGAGCAGTTCTTC
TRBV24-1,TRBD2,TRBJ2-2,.,CATSDYGTSGYTGELFF,TGTGCCACCAGTGATTACGGGACTAGCGGGTATACCGGGGAGCTGTTTTTT
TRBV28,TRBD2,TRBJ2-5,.,CASSPDSGGAQYF,TGTGCCAGCAGCCCGGACTCGGGGGGGGCCCAGTACTTC
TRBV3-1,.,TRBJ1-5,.,CASSRTEALGQPQHF,TGTGCCAGCAGCCGGACGGAGGCCCTGGGTCAGCCCCAGCATTTT
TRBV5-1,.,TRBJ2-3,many,CASSWGGSRTDTQYF,TGCGCCAGCAGCTGGGGCGGCTCCCGCACAGATACGCAGTATTTT
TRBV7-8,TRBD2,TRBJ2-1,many,CATGGGRAERSYNEQFF,TGTGCCACGGGCGGCGGGAGGGCCGAAAGATCCTACAATGAGCAGTTCTTC